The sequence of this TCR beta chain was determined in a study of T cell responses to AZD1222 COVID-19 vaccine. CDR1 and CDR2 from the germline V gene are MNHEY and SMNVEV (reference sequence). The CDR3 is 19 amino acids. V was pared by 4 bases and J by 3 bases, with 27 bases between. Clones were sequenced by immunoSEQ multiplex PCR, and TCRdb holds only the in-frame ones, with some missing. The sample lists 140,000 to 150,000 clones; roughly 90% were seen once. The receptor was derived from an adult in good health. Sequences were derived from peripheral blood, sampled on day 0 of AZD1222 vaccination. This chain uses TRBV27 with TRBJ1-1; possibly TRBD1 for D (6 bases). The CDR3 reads CASSSTTRTEIRWDTEAFF. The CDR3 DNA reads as TGTGCCAGCAGTTCTACTACTCGGACAGAGATCAGATGGGACACTGAAGCTTTCTTT.